This TCR beta chain derives from a study of identical twins (TCRdb year 2016). At the level of the whole study: To test whether fetal clonotypes persist, the study used deep sequencing on TCR alpha and beta repertoires from monozygotic twins, unrelated adults of various ages, and cord blood. To rule out contamination, replicate twin experiments were performed at different times with different library preparation protocols.

Findings and caveats that apply to the study as a whole: Excess twin sharing in beta out-of-frame sequences was weaker because fewer shared sequences lowered the signal-to-noise ratio. In monozygotic twins, recombination models systematically underestimated out-of-frame TCR alpha sharing, but the models matched the sharing seen between unrelated individuals. Invariant T cells such as MAIT and iNKT could partly confound zero-insertion analyses, although diverse VJ usage argued against such confounding for most clonotypes. Because the same donors could not be followed over many years, the conclusions depended on cross-sectional statistical analysis. Compared with coincidental sharing between unrelated individuals, an excess of low generation-probability sequences was observed among out-of-frame TCR alpha sequences shared between twins. Fewer insertions were carried by abundant cord blood beta clonotypes; a weaker similar trend was observed in young adult naive repertoires, while no such trend was observed in memory repertoires.

This clonotype was picked up many times. The specificity of this receptor is unknown. At one end the junction does not follow the germline gene, possibly because of a read error. All donors were healthy Caucasians. The twin cohort comprised three pairs of female monozygotic twins, all aged roughly 18 to 30 years. Positive isolation kits from Invitrogen were used to isolate CD4+ and CD8+ T cell populations. Library construction relied on 5' RACE. Sequencing instrument: Illumina HiSeq 2000. A universal primer binding site was added through template switching, and the final cDNA carried a unique molecular identifier so that TCR cDNA molecules could be counted accurately. First-strand cDNA for TCR alpha and beta chains was synthesized from specific primers in the conserved constant-segment region. To control for contamination, each cDNA library was double barcoded with a SMART-Mk sample barcode plus Illumina barcodes. TruSeq adapter sequences and Illumina sample barcodes were added in two successive PCR steps. Sequencing of the TCR alpha and beta cDNA libraries was done on the Illumina HiSeq platform using custom primers. As for the authors' bioinformatics: MiGEC processed the raw reads to extract unique molecular identifiers, while MiXCR was used to determine the CDR3 positions. For each individual, recombination models were inferred using an EM algorithm with the repgenHMM and IGoR tools. Shared clonotype analysis was performed with the tcR package in R, normalizing sharing by the product of cloneset sizes. To study raw recombination without the effects of thymic and clonal selection, out-of-frame nonproductive sequences were analyzed. TCRdb reprocessed the public reads (quality trimming at Q25 with fastp, clone calling with MiXCR) and kept in-frame beta chains. Merged by CDR3 protein, the rows form single entries marked with the most common genes and DNA. The V and J calls and clone size come from TCRdb's table, not from the authors' own analysis. A total of 250,000 or so distinct CDR3 sequences appear in this sample, approximately 7.9% of them only once. The ten largest clones capture under 7% of the sample.

Reading from cysteine to phenylalanine, the CDR3 counts 13 amino acids. Left in the record is the CDR3 DNA by itself, 39 bases read in frame from the first base. CDR1 is given as SQVTM and CDR2 as ANQGSEA, both from the germline V gene. The sample was also linked to a second study, of yellow fever vaccine responses in identical twins. Taken from the second paper: According to the authors, in identical twins the way T cells responded to vaccination appeared partly convergent and partly personalized. In identical twins, the study followed T cell clones that responded to the vaccine with precision.

The specimen sequenced was CD8+ T cells sorted from blood. This receptor was taken from a young woman in good health. The rearranged chain carries TRBV29-1 and TRBJ1-1, with no confidently assigned D gene. The CDR3 reads CSVEGEENTEAFF. The nucleotide sequence reads as follows: TGCAGCGTCGAAGGTGAAGAAAACACTGAAGCTTTCTTT.